The 23 T cell receptor beta chains below come from one sample, sequenced in a study of T-cell reconstitution after alpha-beta-depleted transplantation in children. During its preparation, the TCRbeta library received unique molecular identifiers. TCRdb reanalysed the PCR reads using MiXCR and keeps one entry per CDR3 protein. This table holds about 830,000 distinct CDR3 sequences, about 16% found once. The specimen comprised PBMCs, mostly from graft donor cells, sampled 360 days after TCRalphabeta/CD19-depleted stem cell transplant. These receptors all stem from a male patient younger than 18 who had a stem cell transplant for acute lymphoblastic leukemia, so the T cells may come from the graft donor.

V gene TRBV7-9 combines with J gene TRBJ2-7, with 8 bases aligning to TRBD2. Trimming at V came to 4 bases and at J to 0 bases, leaving 5 bases not matched to a gene. Germline V lookup: CDR1 SEHNR, CDR2 FQNEAQ (reference sequence). CDR3 size: 15 residues. The CDR3 DNA reads TGTGCCAGCAGCTACAAGAGCGGGAGCTCCTACGAGCAGTACTTC. Translated: CASSYKSGSSYEQYF.

This clonotype was seen more than once but under ten times. The chain is built from TRBV3-1 and TRBJ2-7; 7 nucleotides agree with TRBD1. The germline gives CDR1 LGHDT, CDR2 YNNKEL (reference sequence). The J segment lost 4 bases and the V segment lost 8 bases, leaving 8 bases of the junction unmatched. CDR3 length: 13 residues. The CDR3 nucleotides read TGTGCCAGCCAGGGACAGACAGTTTACGAGCAGTACTTC. Its translation: CASQGQTVYEQYF.

This chain uses TRBV3-1 with TRBJ1-1, with D unclear. Germline CDR1 reads LGHDT; CDR2 reads YNNKEL (reference sequence). The V end lost 0 bases, the J end lost 2 bases, and 10 bases lay between the germline ends. The length of the CDR3 is 15 residues. This CDR3 is CASSQDRWSNTEAFF. As DNA, the CDR3 is TGTGCCAGCAGCCAAGATAGATGGAGTAACACTGAAGCTTTCTTT.

The rearrangement links TRBV29-1 to TRBJ1-1; D not certain. Trimming shortened V by 0 bases and J by 1 base, and 9 bases separated the two germline ends. The CDR3 is 14 residues long. The germline V gene has CDR1 SQVTM and CDR2 ANQGSEA. The DNA of the CDR3 is TGCAGCGTTGAAGATGGGGATTCGAACACTGAAGCTTTCTTT. This codes for CSVEDGDSNTEAFF.

There are many counts of this clonotype. The V call is TRBV9, the J call TRBJ2-3; D gene uncertain. The CDR3 has 12 residues. Trimming stripped 0 bases from V and 5 bases from J, with 4 bases between. In germline, CDR1 is SGDLS, CDR2 YYNGEE. In DNA form, the CDR3 reads TGTGCCAGCAGCGTAGTGGGAGATACGCAGTATTTT. It translates to CASSVVGDTQYF.

This clonotype was detected ten times or more. One end of the junction varies from germline; a read error may be responsible. V gene TRBV5-1 combines with J gene TRBJ2-1, with 10 bases matching TRBD2. This CDR3 contains 13 residues. Per germline, CDR1 SGHRS and CDR2 YFSETQ. The CDR3 loop is CASRLAGGNEQFF. Written as DNA, the CDR3 is TGTGCCAGCAGGTTAGCGGGGGGCAATGAGCAGTTCTTC.

This clonotype was seen a few times. The gene calls are TRBV14 and TRBJ2-1; 8 bases are a match to TRBD2. Trimming cost V 5 bases and J 2 bases; bases outside gene matches: 5. In germline, CDR1 is SGHDN, CDR2 FVKESK. This CDR3 region has 15 residues. The CDR3 sequence: CASSWTSRAYNEQFF. CDR3 nucleotides: TGTGCCAGCAGCTGGACTAGCAGGGCCTACAATGAGCAGTTCTTC.

This chain links TRBV5-8 with TRBJ1-1, with D unresolved. Trimming left V 0 bases short and J 10 bases short, with 16 bases between. CDR1 SGHTS and CDR2 YDEGEE come from the germline V gene. The CDR3 consists of 14 residues. The CDR3 nucleotides read TGTGCCAGCAGCTTGGTGTCCCCCGGGGATCGAGCTTTCTTT. Translated: CASSLVSPGDRAFF.

This sequence joins TRBV15 and TRBJ2-1; D remains ambiguous. This CDR3 has 14 residues. V was pared by 0 bases and J by 5 bases, with 8 bases between. The germline CDR1 and CDR2 sequences are LNHNV and YYDKDF (reference sequence). This CDR3 reads CATSRDTRNNEQFF. The CDR3 bases are TGTGCCACCAGCAGAGATACTCGGAACAATGAGCAGTTCTTC.

The genes are TRBV9 and TRBJ2-4, with D perhaps TRBD2 (6 bases). The V and J ends lost 5 bases and 0 bases respectively, with 15 bases between them. The CDR3 extends over 16 amino acids. Germline CDR1 reads SGDLS; CDR2 reads YYNGEE. CDR3 region: CASSEEGLLAKNIQYF. The DNA of the CDR3 is TGTGCCAGCAGTGAGGAGGGACTTCTAGCCAAAAACATTCAGTACTTC.

There are many counts of this clonotype. CDR3 loop: CASSLAGPTDTQYF. The CDR3 nucleotides are TGTGCCAGCAGCTTGGCGGGACCCACAGATACGCAGTATTTT. The rearrangement uses TRBV7-2 and TRBJ2-3; the D gene is possibly TRBD2 (6 bases). Germline V CDR1 and CDR2: SGHTA, FQGNSA. There are 14 residues in the CDR3. The V and J ends lost 3 bases and 2 bases respectively, with 9 bases between them. Filled out from reference TRBV7-2 and TRBJ2-3, the complete variable domain reads GAGVSQSPSNKVTEKGKDVELRCDPISGHTALYWYRQSLGQGLEFLIYFQGNSAPDKSGLPSDRFSAERTGGSVSTLTIQRTQQEDSAVYLCASSLAGPTDTQYFGPGTRLTVL.

The rearrangement joins TRBV12-3 or TRBV12-4 to TRBJ1-2; D is possibly TRBD1 (5 bases). The CDR3 sequence is 15 residues long. V was cut by 5 bases and J by 7 bases, with 20 bases left in between. Here the CDR3 DNA reads TGTGCCAGCAGTCCACCCGGTATAGGGGCGGGTGGCTACACCTTC. It is translated as CASSPPGIGAGGYTF.

This clonotype was seen only a few times. This rearrangement joins TRBV6-1 to TRBJ2-2, with D maybe TRBD2 (6 bases). The CDR3 extends over 18 amino acids. Trimming stripped 5 bases from V and 4 bases from J, with 23 bases between. CDR1 MNHNS and CDR2 SASEGT come from the germline V gene. The CDR3 DNA reads as TGTGCCAGCAGTAGCCCGGGACTGAACCTATTGCGCACCGGGGAGCTGTTTTTT. Protein sequence: CASSSPGLNLLRTGELFF.

This clonotype was seen a handful of times. The chain has TRBV7-2 and TRBJ2-3; D gene uncertain. V lost 0 bases, J lost 2 bases, and 6 bases lay in between. CDR1 is SGHTA, CDR2 FQGNSA, per germline. The CDR3 spans 14 residues. CDR3 coding DNA: TGTGCCAGCAGCTTAGCGGTTTACACAGATACGCAGTATTTT. Translated, it gives CASSLAVYTDTQYF.

In DNA form, the CDR3 reads TGCAGCGTTGAAGGTTCAGCTCAAGAGACCCAGTACTTC. This codes for CSVEGSAQETQYF. The chain employs TRBV29-1 and TRBJ2-5; no reliable D call. Germline V lookup: CDR1 SQVTM, CDR2 ANQGSEA. V lost 1 base, J lost 2 bases, and 8 bases lay in between. The CDR3 runs 13 residues.

V and J are TRBV20-1 and TRBJ1-2; 9 bases map to TRBD1. Germline V gives CDR1 DFQATT, CDR2 SNEGSKA (reference sequence). CDR3 length: 14 amino acids. The junction had 6 bases not matched to a gene; V was cut back by 1 base and J by 6 bases. CDR3: CSARVRGTGHGYTF. The DNA of the CDR3 is TGCAGTGCTAGAGTGCGAGGGACAGGGCATGGCTACACCTTC.

The rearrangement uses TRBV5-1 and TRBJ2-5, with 7 positions matching TRBD1. V dropped 2 bases and J dropped 2; count of bases not matched to a gene: 3. CDR1 is SGHRS, CDR2 YFSETQ, per germline. This CDR3 is built from 14 residues. The CDR3 bases are TGCGCCAGCAGCTTTCCGGGACAGCAAGAGACCCAGTACTTC. Amino acid sequence: CASSFPGQQETQYF.

This chain connects TRBV10-3 to TRBJ2-7; D gene uncertain. In germline, CDR1 is ENHRY, CDR2 SYGVKD. CDR3 size: 11 residues. Trimming removed 5 bases from V and 5 bases from J, with 7 bases in between. The CDR3 DNA sequence: TGTGCCATCAGTCAGGTGAACGAGCAGTACTTC. Translation: CAISQVNEQYF.

This clonotype has ten or more counts. The chain joins TRBV12-3 or TRBV12-4 to TRBJ2-2; weak D call: TRBD1 (5 bases). With 6 bases removed from V and 1 base from J, the gap between germline ends came to 12 bases. This CDR3 has 15 residues. The CDR3 sequence: CASSRQRVNTGELFF. In nucleotides, the CDR3 is TGTGCCAGCAGCCGACAGAGAGTGAACACCGGGGAGCTGTTTTTT.

This clonotype was seen only a few times. The genes are TRBV20-1 and TRBJ2-7; the D gene could be TRBD1 or TRBD2 (5 bases each). V lost 6 bases and J 2 bases, leaving 17 bases between the germline ends. The CDR3 has 14 amino acids. Germline V gene data show CDR1 as DFQATT and CDR2 as SNEGSKA (reference sequence). The CDR3 region is CSAESLSGPYEQYF. The CDR3 DNA is TGCAGTGCAGAAAGCTTGTCGGGACCCTACGAGCAGTACTTC.

This chain connects TRBV13 to TRBJ2-2, with 10 bases aligning to TRBD1. The germline V gene encodes CDR1 PRHDT and CDR2 FYEKMQ (reference sequence). The CDR3 is 14 amino acids. V lost 5 bases and J lost 6; bases outside the gene matches: 3. In DNA, the CDR3 is TGTGCCAGCAGCGCCGGGACAGGGGCCGGGGAGCTGTTTTTT. Its protein product is CASSAGTGAGELFF. Using reference TRBV13 and TRBJ2-2 for the parts outside the CDR3, the full variable domain is AAGVIQSPRHLIKEKRETATLKCYPIPRHDTVYWYQQGPGQDPQFLISFYEKMQSDKGSIPDRFSAQQFSDYHSELNMSSLELGDSALYFCASSAGTGAGELFFGEGSRLTVL.

The V call is TRBV18, the J call TRBJ2-5, with D possibly being TRBD1 or TRBD2 (5 bases each). The germline CDR1 and CDR2 sequences are KGHSH and LQKENI. CDR3 length: 14 amino acids. The ends were cut back, 3 bases at V and 2 bases at J, with 10 bases in the middle. CDR3: CASSPLEGQETQYF. Here the CDR3 DNA reads TGTGCCAGCTCACCCCTAGAGGGGCAAGAGACCCAGTACTTC. The full variable domain, with the rest looked up from reference TRBV18 and TRBJ2-5, is NAGVMQNPRHLVRRRGQEARLRCSPMKGHSHVYWYRQLPEEGLKFMVYLQKENIIDESGMPKERFSAEFPKEGPSILRIQQVVRGDSAAYFCASSPLEGQETQYFGPGTRLLVL.

The chain recombines TRBV27 with TRBJ2-7; D is perhaps TRBD1 (6 bases). CDR3 size: 15 residues. With 6 bases removed from V and 3 bases from J, the gap between germline ends came to 18 bases. CDR1 MNHEY and CDR2 SMNVEV come from the germline V gene (reference sequence). CDR3 amino acids: CASRRVGAAFYEQYF. The CDR3 DNA reads as TGTGCCAGCAGGAGAGTGGGGGCCGCGTTCTACGAGCAGTACTTC.